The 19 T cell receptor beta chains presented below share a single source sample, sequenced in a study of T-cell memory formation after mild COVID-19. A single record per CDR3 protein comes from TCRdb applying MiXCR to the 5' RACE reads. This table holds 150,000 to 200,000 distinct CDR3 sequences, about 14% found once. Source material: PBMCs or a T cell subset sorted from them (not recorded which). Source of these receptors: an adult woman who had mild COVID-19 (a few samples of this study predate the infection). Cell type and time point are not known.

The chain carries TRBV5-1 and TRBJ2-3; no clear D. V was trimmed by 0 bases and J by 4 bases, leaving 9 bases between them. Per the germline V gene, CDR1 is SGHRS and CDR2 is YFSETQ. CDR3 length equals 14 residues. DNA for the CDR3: TGCGCCAGCAGCTTGGGTCTAGGGCCAGATACGCAGTATTTT. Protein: CASSLGLGPDTQYF.

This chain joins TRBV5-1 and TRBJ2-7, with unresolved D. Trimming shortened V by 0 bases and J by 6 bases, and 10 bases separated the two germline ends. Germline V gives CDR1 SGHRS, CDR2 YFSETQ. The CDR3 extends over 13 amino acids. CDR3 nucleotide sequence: TGCGCCAGCAGCTTGGCGAACAGTGGCGAGCAGTACTTC. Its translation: CASSLANSGEQYF.

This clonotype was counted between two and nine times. The CDR3 sequence is CASSLLGLAAENEQFF. The CDR3 DNA reads TGTGCCAGCAGTTTGCTGGGACTAGCGGCAGAAAATGAGCAGTTCTTC. The rearrangement joins TRBV27 to TRBJ2-1, with 11 bases that match TRBD2. The CDR3 runs 16 residues. The V gene end was trimmed by 3 bases and the J gene end by 7 bases; junction bases not matched to a gene: 8. Germline V lookup: CDR1 MNHEY, CDR2 SMNVEV (reference sequence).

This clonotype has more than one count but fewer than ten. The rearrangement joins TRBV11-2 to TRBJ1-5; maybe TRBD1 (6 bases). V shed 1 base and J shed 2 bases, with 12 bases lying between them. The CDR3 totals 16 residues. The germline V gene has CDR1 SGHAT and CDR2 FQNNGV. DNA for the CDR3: TGTGCCAGCAGCTTAGGGGGGGCGTATGGCAATCAGCCCCAGCATTTT. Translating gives CASSLGGAYGNQPQHF. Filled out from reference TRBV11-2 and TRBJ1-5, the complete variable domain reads EAGVAQSPRYKIIEKRQSVAFWCNPISGHATLYWYQQILGQGPKLLIQFQNNGVVDDSQLPKDRFSAERLKGVDSTLKIQPAKLEDSAVYLCASSLGGAYGNQPQHFGDGTRLSIL.

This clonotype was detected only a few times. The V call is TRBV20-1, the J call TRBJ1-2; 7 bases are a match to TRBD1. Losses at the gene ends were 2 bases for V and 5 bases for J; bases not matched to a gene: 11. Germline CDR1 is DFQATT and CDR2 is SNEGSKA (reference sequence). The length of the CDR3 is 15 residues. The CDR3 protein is CSARPPGQVDYGYTF. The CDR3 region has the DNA TGCAGTGCTAGACCCCCAGGACAGGTCGATTATGGCTACACCTTC.

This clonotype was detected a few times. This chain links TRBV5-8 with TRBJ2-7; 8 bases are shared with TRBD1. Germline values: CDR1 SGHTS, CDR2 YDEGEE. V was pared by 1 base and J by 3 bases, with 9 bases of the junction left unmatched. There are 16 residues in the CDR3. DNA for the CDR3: TGTGCCAGCAGCTTGCCCGGGACAGGTTACGGCTACGAGCAGTACTTC. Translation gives CASSLPGTGYGYEQYF.

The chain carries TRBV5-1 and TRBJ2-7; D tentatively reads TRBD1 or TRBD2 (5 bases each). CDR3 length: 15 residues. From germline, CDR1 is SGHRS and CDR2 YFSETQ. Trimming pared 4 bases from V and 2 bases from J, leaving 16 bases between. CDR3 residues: CASSLTGEGPYEQYF. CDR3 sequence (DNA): TGCGCCAGCAGCCTCACCGGAGAGGGGCCCTACGAGCAGTACTTC. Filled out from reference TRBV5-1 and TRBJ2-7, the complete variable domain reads KAGVTQTPRYLIKTRGQQVTLSCSPISGHRSVSWYQQTPGQGLQFLFEYFSETQRNKGNFPGRFSGRQFSNSRSEMNVSTLELGDSALYLCASSLTGEGPYEQYFGPGTRLTVT.

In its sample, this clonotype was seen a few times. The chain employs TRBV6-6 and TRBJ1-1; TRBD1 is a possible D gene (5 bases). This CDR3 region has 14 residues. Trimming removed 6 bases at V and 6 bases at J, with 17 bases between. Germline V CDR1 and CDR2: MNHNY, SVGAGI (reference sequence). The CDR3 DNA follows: TGTGCCAGCAGCTATGCCCCAGGGTACCCTGAAGCTTTCTTT. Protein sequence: CASSYAPGYPEAFF.

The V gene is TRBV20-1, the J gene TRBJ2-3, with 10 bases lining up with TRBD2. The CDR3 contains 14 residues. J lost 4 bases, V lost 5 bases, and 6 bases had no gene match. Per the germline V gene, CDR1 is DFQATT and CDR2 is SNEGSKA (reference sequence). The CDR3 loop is CSAPIAGGPDTQYF. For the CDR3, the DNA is TGCAGTGCTCCGATAGCGGGAGGCCCAGATACGCAGTATTTT.

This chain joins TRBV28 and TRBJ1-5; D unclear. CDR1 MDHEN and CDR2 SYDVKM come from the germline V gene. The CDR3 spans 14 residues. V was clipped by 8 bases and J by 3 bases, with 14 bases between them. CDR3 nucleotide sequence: TGTGCCAGCCTGATCGGTTCGGCCAATCAGCCCCAGCATTTT. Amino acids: CASLIGSANQPQHF.

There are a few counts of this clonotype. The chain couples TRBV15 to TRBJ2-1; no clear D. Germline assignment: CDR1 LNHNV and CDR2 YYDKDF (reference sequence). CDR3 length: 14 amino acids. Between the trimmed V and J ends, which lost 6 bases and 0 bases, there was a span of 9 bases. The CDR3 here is CATRYTSSYNEQFF. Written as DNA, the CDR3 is TGTGCCACCAGGTACACGAGCTCCTACAATGAGCAGTTCTTC.

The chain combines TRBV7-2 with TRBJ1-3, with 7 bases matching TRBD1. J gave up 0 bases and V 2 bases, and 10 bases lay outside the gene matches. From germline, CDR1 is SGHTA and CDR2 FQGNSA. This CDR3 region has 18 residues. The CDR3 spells CASSLRPGQTVSGNTIYF. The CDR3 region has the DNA TGTGCCAGCAGCTTACGACCGGGACAGACCGTCTCTGGAAACACCATATATTTT.

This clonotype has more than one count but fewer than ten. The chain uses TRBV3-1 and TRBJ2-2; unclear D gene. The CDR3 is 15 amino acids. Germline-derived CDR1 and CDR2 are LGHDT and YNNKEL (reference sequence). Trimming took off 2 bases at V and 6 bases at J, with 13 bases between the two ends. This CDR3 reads CASSQSRDVPGELFF. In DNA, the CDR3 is TGTGCCAGCAGCCAATCTAGGGATGTCCCCGGGGAGCTGTTTTTT.

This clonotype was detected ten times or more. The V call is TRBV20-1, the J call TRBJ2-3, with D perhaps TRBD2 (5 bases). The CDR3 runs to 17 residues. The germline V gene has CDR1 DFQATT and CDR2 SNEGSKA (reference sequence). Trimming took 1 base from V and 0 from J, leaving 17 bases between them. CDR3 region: CSARAYYNQRSTDTQYF. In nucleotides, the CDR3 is TGCAGTGCTAGAGCCTATTACAATCAGCGGAGCACAGATACGCAGTATTTT.

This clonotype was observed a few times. CDR3 bases: TGTGCCACCAGTGATTATGGGACAGGGTCGACCGGGGAGCTGTTTTTT. Residues: CATSDYGTGSTGELFF. The J gene is TRBJ2-2, the V gene TRBV24-1, with 9 bases identical to TRBD1. Looked up from germline, CDR1 is KGHDR and CDR2 is SFDVKD. With 2 bases clipped from V and 5 bases from J, the junction kept 5 bases outside the gene matches. CDR3 size: 16 residues.

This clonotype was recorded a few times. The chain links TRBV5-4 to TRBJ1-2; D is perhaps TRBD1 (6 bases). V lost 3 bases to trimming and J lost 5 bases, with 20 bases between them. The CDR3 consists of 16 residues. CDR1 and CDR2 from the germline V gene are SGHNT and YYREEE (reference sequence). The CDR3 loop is CASSSDRDKRLYGYTF. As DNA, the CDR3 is TGTGCCAGCAGCTCCGACCGGGACAAAAGATTGTATGGCTACACCTTC.

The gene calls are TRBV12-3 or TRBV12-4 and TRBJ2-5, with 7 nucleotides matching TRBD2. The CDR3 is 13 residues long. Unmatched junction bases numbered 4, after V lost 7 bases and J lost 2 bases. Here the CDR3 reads CASNLGLQETQYF. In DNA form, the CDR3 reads TGTGCCAGCAACCTGGGACTACAAGAGACCCAGTACTTC.

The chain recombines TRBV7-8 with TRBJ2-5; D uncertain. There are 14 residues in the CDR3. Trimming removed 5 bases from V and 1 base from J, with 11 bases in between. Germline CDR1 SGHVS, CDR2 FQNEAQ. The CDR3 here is CASSPGRTQETQYF. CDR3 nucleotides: TGTGCCAGCAGCCCCGGACGGACCCAAGAGACCCAGTACTTC. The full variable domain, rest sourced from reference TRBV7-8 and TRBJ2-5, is GAGVSQSPRYKVAKRGQDVALRCDPISGHVSLFWYQQALGQGPEFLTYFQNEAQLDKSGLPSDRFFAERPEGSVSTLKIQRTQQEDSAVYLCASSPGRTQETQYFGPGTRLLVL.

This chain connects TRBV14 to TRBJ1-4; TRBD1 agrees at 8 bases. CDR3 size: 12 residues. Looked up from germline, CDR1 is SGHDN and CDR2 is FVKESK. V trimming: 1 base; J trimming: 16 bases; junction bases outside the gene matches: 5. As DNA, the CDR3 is TGTGCCAGCAGCCAAGCCTGGACAGGGCCGTTTTTT. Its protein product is CASSQAWTGPFF.